Listed below are T cell receptor beta chains from one sample, sequenced in a study of breast tumors, draining lymph nodes, adjacent tissues. TCRdb re-called the multiplex PCR reads with MiXCR, one entry per CDR3 protein. The sample yields 20,000 to 25,000 distinct CDR3 sequences, roughly three quarters seen once. Sequenced material: tumor-adjacent breast tissue. The receptor set was obtained from a female donor with breast cancer. Some clones in this sample may be carry-over from other donors' samples. The CDR3 runs from the conserved cysteine through the conserved F or W. A D gene is named only where the DNA matches it firmly. Rows may omit the clone size; those that give it use once, few, many or a size class.

j_gene,abundance,d_gene,v_gene,CDR3aa,CDR3nt
TRBJ2-3,NA,TRBD2,TRBV6-5,CASSSLGLAGGTDTQYF,TGTGCCAGCAGTTCCCTGGGACTAGCGGGAGGCACAGATACGCAGTATTTT
TRBJ2-7,NA,NA,TRBV20-1,CSASRVRGYEQYF,TGCAGTGCTAGCCGGGTGAGGGGCTACGAGCAGTACTTC
TRBJ1-6,NA,NA,TRBV7-9,CASSQNPILWPLHF,TGTGCCAGCAGCCAAAACCCTATTCTCTGGCCCCTCCACTTT
TRBJ1-6,NA,NA,TRBV5-6,CASSLRGTSSYNSPLHF,TGTGCCAGCAGCTTGCGGGGGACGAGCTCCTATAATTCACCCCTCCACTTT
TRBJ2-1,few,TRBD2,TRBV19,CAIGTSDEQFF,TGTGCCATCGGGACTAGCGATGAGCAGTTCTTC
TRBJ2-5,medium-sized,NA,TRBV4-1,CASSQTSSHETQYF,TGCGCCAGCAGCCAAACTAGTAGCCATGAGACCCAGTACTTC
TRBJ1-6,medium-sized,NA,TRBV20-1,CSARGLGTGGSYNSPLHF,TGCAGTGCTAGGGGGCTGGGGACCGGGGGCTCCTATAATTCACCCCTCCACTTT
TRBJ2-1,medium-sized,TRBD2,TRBV12-3/TRBV12-4,CASSPSGNEQFF,TGTGCCAGCAGTCCTAGCGGCAATGAGCAGTTCTTC
TRBJ1-6,hyperexpanded,NA,TRBV6-6,CASSYEFSYNSPLHF,TGTGCCAGCAGTTACGAGTTCTCCTATAATTCACCCCTCCACTTT
TRBJ2-3,NA,NA,TRBV12-3/TRBV12-4,CASRGYGEEQYF,TGTGCCAGCAGGGGATACGGGGAAGAGCAGTATTTT
TRBJ2-3,many,NA,TRBV5-1,CASSLGTSTDTQYF,TGCGCCAGCAGCTTGGGTACTAGCACAGATACGCAGTATTTT
TRBJ1-3,NA,NA,TRBV5-4,CASSLIGGSGNTIYF,TGTGCCAGCAGCTTGATAGGGGGCTCTGGAAACACCATATATTTT
TRBJ2-2,NA,NA,TRBV2,CASKTGVQGMGELFF,TGTGCCAGCAAGACGGGGGTACAGGGTATGGGGGAGCTGTTTTTT
TRBJ2-7,NA,NA,TRBV10-1,CASIVGVAHEQYF,TGTGCCAGCATTGTGGGAGTCGCCCACGAGCAGTACTTC
TRBJ2-2,NA,TRBD2,TRBV7-9,CASSQGGSGRPGELFF,TGTGCCAGCAGTCAGGGTGGTAGCGGGAGACCCGGGGAGCTGTTTTTT
TRBJ2-1,many,NA,TRBV5-6,CASSPRIAYNEQFF,TGTGCCAGCAGCCCAAGGATAGCCTACAATGAGCAGTTCTTC
TRBJ2-3,NA,NA,TRBV20-1,CSAREPDTQYF,TGCAGTGCTAGGGAGCCAGATACGCAGTATTTT
TRBJ2-1,medium-sized,TRBD2,TRBV14,CASSQFSGAGNEQFF,TGTGCCAGCAGCCAATTTAGCGGGGCCGGCAATGAGCAGTTCTTC
TRBJ2-1,NA,TRBD2,TRBV2,CASRPLAGWSNEQFF,TGTGCCAGCAGACCACTAGCGGGATGGTCGAATGAGCAGTTCTTC
TRBJ1-5,NA,TRBD1,TRBV20-1,CSARTPGGDQPQHF,TGCAGTGCTAGAACACCAGGGGGCGATCAGCCCCAGCATTTT
TRBJ2-1,many,TRBD2,TRBV4-2,CASSQDERERNEQFF,TGTGCCAGCAGCCAAGACGAGCGGGAGAGAAATGAGCAGTTCTTC
TRBJ2-2,NA,NA,TRBV2,CASSKGTNTGELFF,TGTGCCAGCAGTAAAGGAACGAACACCGGGGAGCTGTTTTTT
TRBJ2-3,NA,NA,TRBV29-1,CSVEEAQSDTQYF,TGCAGCGTTGAAGAGGCGCAGTCAGATACGCAGTATTTT
TRBJ2-2,medium-sized,NA,TRBV27,CASKGPTGELFF,TGTGCCAGCAAGGGTCCCACCGGGGAGCTGTTTTTT
TRBJ1-6,NA,NA,TRBV20-1,CSAKLSGTSDSPLHF,TGCAGTGCCAAGTTATCAGGGACGAGCGATTCACCCCTCCACTTT
TRBJ2-1,once,TRBD2,TRBV20-1,CSARAGLAGVYNEQFF,TGCAGTGCTAGAGCCGGACTAGCGGGAGTCTACAATGAGCAGTTCTTC
TRBJ2-1,NA,TRBD2,TRBV20-1,CSARGTSRDYEQFF,TGCAGTGCTAGAGGGACTAGTCGAGATTACGAGCAGTTCTTC
TRBJ2-2,many,NA,TRBV6-4,CASSQDPNTGELFF,TGTGCCAGCAGTCAGGACCCGAACACCGGGGAGCTGTTTTTT
TRBJ2-5,many,TRBD2,TRBV14,CASSQDLSREGRKTQYF,TGTGCCAGCAGCCAGGACCTCTCGCGGGAGGGCCGAAAGACCCAGTACTTC
TRBJ2-1,NA,NA,TRBV30,CAWSWEGYNEQFF,TGTGCCTGGAGTTGGGAAGGATACAATGAGCAGTTCTTC
TRBJ2-3,NA,NA,TRBV20-1,CSAKRADTQYF,TGCAGTGCAAAACGAGCAGATACGCAGTATTTT
TRBJ2-3,few,TRBD2,TRBV5-1,CASSLVGGSEADTQYF,TGCGCCAGCAGCTTGGTGGGCGGGAGTGAAGCAGATACGCAGTATTTT
TRBJ1-2,NA,NA,TRBV27,CASGEASGNYGYTF,TGTGCCAGCGGCGAAGCCTCAGGGAACTATGGCTACACCTTC
TRBJ2-7,NA,TRBD1,TRBV6-1,CASSAGQGAFEQYF,TGTGCCAGCAGTGCGGGACAGGGGGCTTTCGAGCAGTACTTC
TRBJ2-7,medium-sized,NA,TRBV12-3/TRBV12-4,CASRVGGYEQYF,TGTGCCAGCAGAGTAGGGGGCTACGAGCAGTACTTC
TRBJ2-5,NA,TRBD1,TRBV11-2,CASKGRRDRAGETQYF,TGTGCCAGCAAAGGACGTAGGGACAGAGCCGGGGAGACCCAGTACTTC
TRBJ2-1,NA,NA,TRBV10-3,CAISKQGLYEQFF,TGTGCCATCAGCAAACAGGGCCTCTATGAGCAGTTCTTC
TRBJ2-7,NA,TRBD2,TRBV12-3/TRBV12-4,CASRLAGGTYEQYF,TGTGCCAGCAGACTAGCGGGAGGAACCTACGAGCAGTACTTC
TRBJ2-7,NA,TRBD1,TRBV3-1,CASSPRDREDEQYF,TGTGCCAGCAGCCCTCGGGACAGGGAGGACGAGCAGTACTTC
TRBJ1-2,many,TRBD1,TRBV7-2,CASSLRRQGAQGYTF,TGTGCCAGCAGCTTGAGGAGACAGGGGGCGCAGGGCTACACCTTC